This T cell receptor (beta chain) was sequenced for a study of OX40 agonist ivuxolimab in advanced cancers. Study-level points and caveats: Compared with CD4+, CD8+ T cells on average had more expanded clones.

CDR1 is MNHNS and CDR2 is SASEGT in the germline V gene. With 1 base removed from V and 4 bases from J, the gap between germline ends came to 1 base. The CDR3 totals 11 residues. No patient had autoimmune disease or received systemic immunosuppression. This clone appeared once. No antigen is known for it. Sequencing used immunoSEQ multiplex PCR; TCRdb keeps in-frame clones, though not all of them. The table records about 35,000 clones, around four fifths of them present only once. The chain joins TRBV6-1 to TRBJ1-1; no clear D gene. Specimen: CD4+ or CD8+ T cells sorted from blood, collected in a trial of the OX40 agonist ivuxolimab. The source of this sequence is an adult with an advanced solid tumor such as melanoma, head and neck, liver or kidney cancer. The CDR3 reads CASSEVTEAFF. DNA for the CDR3: TGTGCCAGCAGTGAAGTCACTGAAGCTTTCTTT.